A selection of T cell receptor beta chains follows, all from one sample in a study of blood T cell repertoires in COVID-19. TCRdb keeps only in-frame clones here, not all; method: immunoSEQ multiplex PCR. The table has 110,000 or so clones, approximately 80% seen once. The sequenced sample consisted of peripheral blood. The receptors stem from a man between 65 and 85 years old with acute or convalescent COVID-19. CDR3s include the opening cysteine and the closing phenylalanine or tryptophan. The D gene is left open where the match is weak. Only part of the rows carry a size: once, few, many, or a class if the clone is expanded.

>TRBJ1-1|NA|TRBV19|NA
TGTGCCAGTACCCCCGAGCGGGGGATGGGCCGGAGCACTGAAGCTTTCTTT
CASTPERGMGRSTEAFF
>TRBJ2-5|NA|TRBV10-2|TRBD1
TGCGCCAGCAAATCCGGGACAGGGAAAGAGACCCAGTACTTC
CASKSGTGKETQYF
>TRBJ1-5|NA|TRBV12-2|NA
TGTGCAAGTCGCCCGGGACACTATAGCAATCAGCCCCAGCATTTT
CASRPGHYSNQPQHF
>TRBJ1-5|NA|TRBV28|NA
TGTGCCAGCACCTCCCATCAGCCCCAGCATTTT
CASTSHQPQHF
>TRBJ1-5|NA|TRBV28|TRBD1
TGTGCCAGCCGGGACAGGGTTGGGAATCAGCCCCAGCATTTT
CASRDRVGNQPQHF
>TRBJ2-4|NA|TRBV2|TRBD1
TGTGCCAGCAGTGAACACCGGGACAGCGAAAACATTCAGTACTTC
CASSEHRDSENIQYF
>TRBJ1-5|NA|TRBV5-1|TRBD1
TGCGCCAGCAGCACGGGACAGCCCAATCAGCCCCAGCATTTT
CASSTGQPNQPQHF
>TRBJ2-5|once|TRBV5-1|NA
TGCGCCAGCAGCTTGGGTTTTGGAGAAGAGACCCAGTACTTC
CASSLGFGEETQYF
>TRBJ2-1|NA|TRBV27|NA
TGTGCCAGCAGTTTATCGCAGGGGTCCCCCTACAATGAGCAGTTCTTC
CASSLSQGSPYNEQFF
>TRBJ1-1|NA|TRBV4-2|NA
TGTGCCAGCAGCCAAGATCGGGCCGAGGGGGCTGAAGCTTTCTTT
CASSQDRAEGAEAFF
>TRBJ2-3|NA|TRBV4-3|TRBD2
TGCGCCAGCAGCCAGGCCGGGACTAGCCCCACAGATACGCAGTATTTT
CASSQAGTSPTDTQYF
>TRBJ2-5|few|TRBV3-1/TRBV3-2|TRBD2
TGTGCCAGCAGCCAAGAGGGGGATAGCGGGACGTACCAAGAGACCCAGTACTTC
CASSQEGDSGTYQETQYF
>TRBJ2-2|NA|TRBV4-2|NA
TGTGCCAGCAGCCAAGATCAGGCCTACTTGGGCGGGGAGCTGTTTTTT
CASSQDQAYLGGELFF
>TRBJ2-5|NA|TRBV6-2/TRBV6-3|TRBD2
TGTGCCAGCAGTCTCGGACTAGCGGGGGGGGTGGAGACCCAGTACTTC
CASSLGLAGGVETQYF
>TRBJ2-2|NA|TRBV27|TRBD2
TGTGCCAGCAGTTTGGCGGGAGGGCCCGGGGAGCTGTTTTTT
CASSLAGGPGELFF
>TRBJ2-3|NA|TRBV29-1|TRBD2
TGCAGCGCGGGGAAGCGGGCTAGCGGGGATTTTGATACGCAGTATTTT
CSAGKRASGDFDTQYF
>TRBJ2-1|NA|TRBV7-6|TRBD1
TGTGCCAGCAGCTCACAGGGGGTTGAGCAGTTCTTC
CASSSQGVEQFF
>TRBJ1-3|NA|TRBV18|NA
TGTGCCAGCTCACCACCGGGGAGGGGCTCTGGAAACACCATATATTTT
CASSPPGRGSGNTIYF
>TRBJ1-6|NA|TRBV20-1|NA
TGCAGTGCTAGTGGCTTCGCGCTATATAATTCACCCCTCCACTTT
CSASGFALYNSPLHF
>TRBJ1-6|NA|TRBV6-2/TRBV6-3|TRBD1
TGTGCCAGCAGTACCCGGGACAGGAGCTCCTATAATTCACCCCTCCACTTT
CASSTRDRSSYNSPLHF
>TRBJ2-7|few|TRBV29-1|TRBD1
TGCAGCGCTGGACAGGGGACCTACGAGCAGTACTTC
CSAGQGTYEQYF
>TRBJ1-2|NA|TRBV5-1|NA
TGCGCCAGCAGCTTGGATTCAGGGAACTATGGCTACACCTTC
CASSLDSGNYGYTF
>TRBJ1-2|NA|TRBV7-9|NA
TGTGCCAGCAGCTTAGGGTCACCAGTTCGTTATGGCTACACCTTC
CASSLGSPVRYGYTF
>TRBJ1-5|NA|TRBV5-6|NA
TGTGCCAGCAGCCGAGGGGACATCGGCCGACAGCCCCAGCATTTT
CASSRGDIGRQPQHF
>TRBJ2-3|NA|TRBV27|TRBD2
TGTGCCAGCAGTCTCCAGATGCGGGGGGAAACAGATACGCAGTATTTT
CASSLQMRGETDTQYF
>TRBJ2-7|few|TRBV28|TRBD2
TGTGCCAGCAGTACCCCTAGCGGGAGTAGCTCCTACGAGCAGTACTTC
CASSTPSGSSSYEQYF
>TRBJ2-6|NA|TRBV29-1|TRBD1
TGCAGCGTGAGCGGGACAGGGGTCGCTGGGGCCAACGTCCTGACTTTC
CSVSGTGVAGANVLTF
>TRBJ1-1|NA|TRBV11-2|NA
TGTGCCAGCTTAACGGGCCGAGGGTCGACTGAAGCTTTCTTT
CASLTGRGSTEAFF
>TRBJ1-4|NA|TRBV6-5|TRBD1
TGTGCCAGCAGTCTTGACAGGGCACCTAATGAAAAACTGTTTTTT
CASSLDRAPNEKLFF
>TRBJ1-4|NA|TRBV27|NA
TGTGCCAGCAGTTTAAGCAGACAGTCTAATGAAAAACTGTTTTTT
CASSLSRQSNEKLFF
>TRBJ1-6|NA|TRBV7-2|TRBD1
TGTGCCAGCAGCTCCCAGGGGGCGCGGGATTCACCCCTCCACTTT
CASSSQGARDSPLHF
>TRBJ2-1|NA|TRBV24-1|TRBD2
TGTGCCACCAGTGATGCTAGCGGGCAATCCTACAATGAGCAGTTCTTC
CATSDASGQSYNEQFF
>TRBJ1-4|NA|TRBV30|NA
TGTGCCTGGAGTGTACAACGATATAATGAAAAACTGTTTTTT
CAWSVQRYNEKLFF
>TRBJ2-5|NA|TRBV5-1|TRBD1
TGCGCCAGCAGTCCCTGGGACAGAACGGAAGAGACCCAGTACTTC
CASSPWDRTEETQYF
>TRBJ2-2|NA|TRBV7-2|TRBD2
TGTGCCAGCAGCAAAAGCGGGGGCCTTCACACCGGGGAGCTGTTTTTT
CASSKSGGLHTGELFF
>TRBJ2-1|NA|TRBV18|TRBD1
TGTGCCAGCTCACCGGACGACAGGGGCGAGCAGTTCTTC
CASSPDDRGEQFF
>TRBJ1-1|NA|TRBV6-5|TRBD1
TGTGCCAGCAGTTCGCTGGACAGGGGGACCACTGAAGCTTTCTTT
CASSSLDRGTTEAFF
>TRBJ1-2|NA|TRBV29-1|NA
TGCAGCGTGCGGGAGCCGGGAAACTATGGCTACACCTTC
CSVREPGNYGYTF
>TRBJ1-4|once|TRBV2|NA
TGTGCCAGCAGACTAACACAATCAACTAATGAAAAACTGTTTTTT
CASRLTQSTNEKLFF
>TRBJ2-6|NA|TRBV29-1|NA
TGCAGCGTCGCTTTGCAGGGGTCTGGGGCCAACGTCCTGACTTTC
CSVALQGSGANVLTF